This paragraph reports one T cell receptor beta chain. The length of the CDR3 is 15 residues. The ends lost 4 bases at V and 2 bases at J; junction bases unmatched: 4. CDR1 is LGHDT, CDR2 YNNKEL, per germline (reference sequence). Measured with immunoSEQ multiplex PCR; TCRdb has only the in-frame clones, and not every one. This table has 150,000 to 200,000 clones, 60% to 85% appearing once. These data come from a study of blood T cell repertoires in COVID-19. Looking at the study overall: Researchers got acute and convalescent COVID-19 samples from the United States, Italy and Spain.

This chain links TRBV3-1 (or the pseudogene TRBV3-2) with TRBJ2-1; 8 nucleotides line up with TRBD2. The source of this sequence is a man in his sixties with acute or convalescent COVID-19. Input material: peripheral blood. In DNA, the CDR3 is TGTGCCAGCAGCCTAGCGGGGACTACCTACAATGAGCAGTTCTTC. This codes for CASSLAGTTYNEQFF.